Below are 2 T cell receptor beta chains sequenced from a single sample in a study of primary melanoma T cells and metastatic recurrence. Sequencing was performed with immunoSEQ multiplex PCR; in TCRdb, only in-frame clones are kept and a portion is missing. The table has about 300 clones, around 86% seen once. The sequenced material came from melanoma tumor tissue. These TCRs come from a human donor with melanoma.

The chain uses TRBV6-8 and TRBJ2-2, with a tentative D call TRBD1 (6 bases). The CDR3 runs 15 residues. Trimming left V 2 bases short and J 3 bases short, with 10 bases between. Per germline, CDR1 MNHGY and CDR2 SAAAGT. This chain's CDR3 is CASSYGQGYTGELFF. The CDR3 region has the DNA TGTGCCAGCAGTTACGGGCAGGGGTACACCGGGGAGCTGTTTTTT.

The rearrangement joins TRBV15 to TRBJ2-2; D ambiguous. This CDR3 is built from 14 residues. CDR1 LNHNV and CDR2 YYDKDF come from the germline V gene (reference sequence). Trimming removed 0 bases from V and 6 bases from J, with 8 bases in between. CDR3 DNA: TGTGCCACCAGCAGAGATGTGGAAGCCGGGGAGCTGTTTTTT. Translating it yields CATSRDVEAGELFF.